This T cell receptor (beta chain) was sequenced for a study of cytomegalovirus exposure and HLA in healthy donors. Study as a whole: Of some 400 genotyped donors, 81% grouped in the Caucasian-associated ancestry cluster. Study-wide results and limits: Investigators reported under 200 TCR beta chains as tied to cytomegalovirus.

As for this clone: Antigen specificity is unknown.

Both 60 Vbeta primers and 13 Jbeta primers went into the PCR. Per the original data handling: Unique TCR beta chains numbered around 80 million in a later analysis, with roughly 10 million shared. This table comes from immunoSEQ multiplex PCR, and its TCRdb copy is limited to in-frame clones, with some not included. For V, J and clone size, that table is used; D and trimming come from the DNA. The repertoire holds under 150,000 clones, around 80% seen once, with about 1.4% in the top ten. The CDR3 consists of 14 residues. The germline V gene encodes CDR1 MDHEN and CDR2 SYDVKM. V gave up 6 bases and J gave up 1 base; unmatched junction bases: 4.

This rearrangement joins TRBV28 to TRBJ2-3; 7 bases agree with TRBD2. This receptor was obtained from a young man in good health and CMV-seropositive. Source material: PBMCs. The CDR3: CASSETSGTDTQYF. The CDR3 DNA is TGTGCCAGCAGCGAAACTAGCGGCACAGATACGCAGTATTTT.